The sequence of this T cell receptor (beta chain) was determined in a study of immune aging and cytomegalovirus after organ transplant (dated by TCRdb to about 2021). Background for the entire study: All transplant recipients received three-drug immunosuppression with prednisone, tacrolimus, and mycophenolate.

On the study overall, not on this receptor specifically: Following viremia, aged-phenotype cells rose post-transplant in clones of any size, with the rise occurring earlier in large clones (days 200-264) than in small clones. Since the sequencing data did not include a CD57 measurement, a conservative gene-based definition of aging was used in its place. Large clones contained a higher proportion of TEMRA cells, and the seven largest clones (roughly 1,800 cells) acquired aged and TEMRA cells while losing TCM cells.

The V and J ends are trimmed by 4 bases and 4 bases, leaving 16 bases between them. In the germline V gene (reference sequence), CDR1 corresponds to DFQATT and CDR2 to SNEGSKA. Its CDR3 holds 14 amino acids, cysteine through phenylalanine. The kept DNA is CDR3 alone, 42 bases in frame from the first base. The time point label on this specimen signifies: five sample-tagged time points from pre-transplant (day -1) to day 368 post-transplant, pooled. PBMC were thawed and then stimulated for roughly twelve hours with a CMV IE-1 overlapping peptide library, with no transport inhibitors added. After thawing, cells were rested overnight and were then stimulated in R10 medium with CD28/CD49d costimulation. The IE-1 peptide library was made up of 15-amino-acid peptides with 11-amino-acid overlaps. Each time point was barcoded with BD Single-Cell Multiplexing Kit Sample Tags, pooled, and stained with oligo-conjugated anti-CD45RA plus sorting antibodies. A BD FACSAria III was used to sort CMV-responsive CD8+CD137+ and CD4+CD154+ T cells at 4-way purity. Blood was drawn into EDTA vacutainers and was processed by Ficoll gradient within 1-24 hours.

To prepare the library, single-cell sequencing was applied. Sequenced using an Illumina NovaSeq 6000. The BD Rhapsody Targeted mRNA and AbSeq Reagent Kit was used in a microwell format for cell capture and library preparation. The libraries included TCR, sample tags, AbSeq, and targeted mRNA from the Human T-Cell Expression Panel, along with custom TOX and TOX2 primers. Libraries were sequenced on an Illumina NovaSeq. The authors' analysis ran thus. The analysis covered over 9,500 cells in total, of which about 7,000 were CD8 T cells and a few thousand were CD8 T cells with an identifiable TCR CDR3. On the Seven Bridges Genomics platform, raw data were run through the BD Rhapsody Targeted Analysis Pipeline with V(D)J processing. SeqGeq 1.6.0 was used for quality control, Sample Tag demultiplexing with Lex-BDSMK, clone identification with VDJ Explorer, and Seurat clustering. A clone was considered non-expanded if it made up <1% of CD8 T cells, and considered a clonal expansion if it made up >2.5% of the sample. TCRdb reprocessing: public reads trimmed at Q25 with fastp, clones called with MiXCR, in-frame beta chains kept. Under each unique CDR3 protein, matching rows form one entry showing the most common genes and DNA. The V and J calls and clone size come from TCRdb's table, not from the authors' own analysis. This sample comprises 20,000 to 25,000 distinct CDR3 sequences, about a third of them detected only once. Of the sample, 20% to 25% falls within the top ten clones.

There are many counts of this clonotype. Its recognized antigen is unknown. The record has no base qualities; no much larger clone is one base away. The source was CMV peptide-activated CD4+ and CD8+ T cells sorted from blood, collected at five time points, pooled. The sample's cell subset or site, from its label and the paper: sorted CD8+CD137+ and CD4+CD154+ T cells after 11 to 12 h CMV IE-1 peptide stimulation. The chain links TRBV20-1 with TRBJ1-2; no D gene is confidently identified. This receptor was taken from a female donor who had a heart transplant and CMV viremia. In nucleotides, the sequence is TGCAGTGCTAAATCGGCGCCAAGGCCCTATGGCTACACCTTC. It is translated as CSAKSAPRPYGYTF.